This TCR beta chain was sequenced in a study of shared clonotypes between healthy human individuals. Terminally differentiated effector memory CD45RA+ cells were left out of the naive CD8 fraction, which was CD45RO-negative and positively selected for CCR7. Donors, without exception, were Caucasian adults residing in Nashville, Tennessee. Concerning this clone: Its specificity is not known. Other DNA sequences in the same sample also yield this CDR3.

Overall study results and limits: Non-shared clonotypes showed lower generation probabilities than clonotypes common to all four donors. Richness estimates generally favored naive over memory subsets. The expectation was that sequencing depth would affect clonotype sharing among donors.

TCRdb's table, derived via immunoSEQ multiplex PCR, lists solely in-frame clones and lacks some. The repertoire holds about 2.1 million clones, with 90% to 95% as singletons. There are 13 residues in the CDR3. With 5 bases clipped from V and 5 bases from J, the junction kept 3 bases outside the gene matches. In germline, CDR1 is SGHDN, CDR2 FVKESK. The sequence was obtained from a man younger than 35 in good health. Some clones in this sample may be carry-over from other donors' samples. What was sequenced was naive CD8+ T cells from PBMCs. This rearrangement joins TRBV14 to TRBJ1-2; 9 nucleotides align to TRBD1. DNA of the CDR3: TGTGCCAGCAGCTTTGGACAGGGGTATGGCTACACCTTC. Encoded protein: CASSFGQGYGYTF.